Sequencing of this T cell receptor beta chain was carried out in a study of T cells in localized non-small cell lung cancer. General study points: Heterogeneity remains possible because sequencing was limited to only one tumor region.

Germline CDR1 SNHLY, CDR2 FYNNEI. V lost 7 bases and J 5 bases, leaving 8 bases between the germline ends. The CDR3 runs 11 residues. About this clone: Its antigen is still unknown.

Some clones are missing from TCRdb's copy, which holds only in-frame ones; the method was immunoSEQ multiplex PCR. The repertoire includes nearly 15,000 clones, more than 80% of them detected once, and roughly 4% sits in the top ten. This specimen was peripheral blood, taken before any cancer treatment. This chain links TRBV2 with TRBJ2-5; D is unresolved. The receptor's source is a woman aged 35 to 70 with stage I lung adenocarcinoma. CDR3 amino acids: CASTKRETQYF. As DNA, the CDR3 is TGTGCCAGCACTAAACGGGAGACCCAGTACTTC.